This entry lists 18 T cell receptor beta chains sequenced from one sample in a study of technical replicates of blood from several donors. The table came from immunoSEQ multiplex PCR; TCRdb's copy has only in-frame clones and leaves some out. The data hold 65,000 to 90,000 clones, with more than 85% observed a single time. Source material: T cells isolated from PBMCs. The receptors here all came from a human donor in good health.

This clone was detected only once. The V and J genes are TRBV11-3 and TRBJ2-7; no clear D gene. The CDR3 runs 14 residues. CDR1 is SGHNT, CDR2 YENEEA, per germline. V lost 1 base to trimming and J lost 3 bases, with 10 bases between them. The CDR3 reads CASSLGRSLYEQYF. The CDR3 DNA sequence: TGTGCCAGCAGCTTAGGCAGGTCCCTCTACGAGCAGTACTTC.

The V call is TRBV4-1, the J call TRBJ2-4; no reliable D call. The CDR3 spans 15 residues. Between the trimmed V and J ends, which lost 3 bases and 6 bases, there was a span of 15 bases. Germline V CDR1 and CDR2: MGHRA, YSYEKL. The CDR3 region is CASSHPARNPNIQYF. CDR3 DNA sequence: TGCGCCAGCAGCCACCCAGCGCGGAACCCAAACATTCAGTACTTC.

This sequence joins TRBV15 and TRBJ1-5; weak D call: TRBD1 (5 bases). V lost 1 base to trimming and J lost 3 bases, with 16 bases between them. The CDR3 loop spans 17 amino acids. In germline, CDR1 is LNHNV, CDR2 YYDKDF (reference sequence). The CDR3 region is CATSRVWGRVDNQPQHF. The CDR3 region has the DNA TGTGCCACCAGCAGAGTATGGGGGAGGGTAGACAATCAGCCCCAGCATTTT. Full variable domain (missing parts from reference TRBV15 and TRBJ1-5): DAMVIQNPRYQVTQFGKPVTLSCSQTLNHNVMYWYQQKSSQAPKLLFHYYDKDFNNEADTPDNFQSRRPNTSFCFLDIRSPGLGDTAMYLCATSRVWGRVDNQPQHFGDGTRLSIL.

The V and J genes are TRBV5-1 and TRBJ2-7, with TRBD1 identical over 9 bases. The CDR3 covers 19 residues. The trim removed 3 bases at V and 6 bases at J, leaving 22 bases unmatched. The germline V gene has CDR1 SGHRS and CDR2 YFSETQ. CDR3 amino acids: CASSSGGPIDRGLFGEQYF. For the CDR3, the DNA is TGCGCCAGCAGCTCGGGGGGCCCGATTGACAGGGGGTTATTCGGCGAGCAGTACTTC.

The rearrangement links TRBV28 to TRBJ1-1; no clear D. The V and J ends lost 5 bases and 1 base respectively, with 8 bases between them. Germline V gives CDR1 MDHEN, CDR2 SYDVKM. The CDR3 spans 13 residues. CDR3 loop: CASSRGGNTEAFF. DNA of the CDR3: TGTGCCAGCAGTCGAGGAGGGAACACTGAAGCTTTCTTT.

V usage is TRBV6-1 and J usage is TRBJ2-3, with 8 bases that match TRBD1. V lost 7 bases and J lost 2; bases outside the gene matches: 8. This CDR3 has 15 residues. CDR1 MNHNS and CDR2 SASEGT come from the germline V gene. The CDR3 loop reads CASKRQGLDTDTQYF. The CDR3 DNA reads TGTGCCAGCAAACGACAGGGGTTAGACACAGATACGCAGTATTTT.

V usage is TRBV5-4 and J usage is TRBJ1-2; tentative D call: TRBD1 (6 bases). CDR3 length equals 17 residues. V dropped 4 bases and J dropped 5 bases, with 24 bases sitting between them. CDR1 and CDR2 from the germline V gene are SGHNT and YYREEE (reference sequence). The CDR3 DNA is TGTGCCAGCAGCCTCCCGGTCGGGGGGCAAAGGGTTTATGGCTACACCTTC. Residues: CASSLPVGGQRVYGYTF.

V usage is TRBV11-3 and J usage is TRBJ1-3; TRBD1 agrees at 11 bases. CDR1 and CDR2 (germline): SGHNT, YENEEA. J lost 4 bases, V lost 4 bases, and 3 bases had no gene match. CDR3 length: 15 residues. CDR3 sequence reads: CASSSGQGAGNTIYF. The CDR3 DNA reads TGTGCCAGCAGCTCCGGACAGGGGGCAGGAAACACCATATATTTT.

V and J are TRBV12-5 and TRBJ1-2; 8 positions match TRBD1. V gave up 2 bases and J gave up 7 bases; unmatched junction bases: 9. This CDR3 has 15 amino acids. CDR1 and CDR2 from the germline V gene are LGHNT and FRNRAP. The CDR3: CASGLTTGAGSGYTF. The CDR3, as DNA: TGTGCTAGTGGTTTGACGACAGGGGCGGGTAGTGGCTACACCTTC. The full variable domain, completed using reference TRBV12-5 and TRBJ1-2, is DARVTQTPRHKVTEMGQEVTMRCQPILGHNTVFWYRQTMMQGLELLAYFRNRAPLDDSGMPKDRFSAEMPDATLATLKIQPSEPRDSAVYFCASGLTTGAGSGYTFGSGTRLTVV.

The chain employs TRBV11-3 and TRBJ1-2, with D unresolved. The V end lost 4 bases, the J end lost 4 bases, and 10 bases lay between the germline ends. The germline gives CDR1 SGHNT, CDR2 YENEEA. The CDR3 is made up of 13 amino acids. Here the CDR3 DNA reads TGTGCCAGCAGCTCGCGGCAGACCTATGGCTACACCTTC. As protein: CASSSRQTYGYTF.

The V and J genes are TRBV6-4 and TRBJ2-1; TRBD2 matches at 10 bases. CDR3 size: 16 residues. The junction had 3 bases not matched to a gene; V was cut back by 0 bases and J by 4 bases. The germline V gene encodes CDR1 MRHNA and CDR2 SNTAGT. This chain's CDR3 is CASSDSTAGGYNEQFF. In nucleotides, the CDR3 is TGTGCCAGCAGTGACTCGACAGCGGGGGGGTACAATGAGCAGTTCTTC.

V gene TRBV4-1 combines with J gene TRBJ1-1, with 9 bases fitting TRBD1. The germline V gene has CDR1 MGHRA and CDR2 YSYEKL. CDR3 length: 14 amino acids. With 6 bases clipped from V and 3 bases from J, the junction kept 5 bases outside the gene matches. The CDR3, as DNA: TGCGCCAGCAGGGACAGGGGAACTTACACTGAAGCTTTCTTT. This codes for CASRDRGTYTEAFF.

The rearrangement uses TRBV11-2 and TRBJ1-6; D unresolved. Germline values: CDR1 SGHAT, CDR2 FQNNGV. The ends were cut back, 3 bases at V and 9 bases at J, with 15 bases in the middle. The CDR3 spans 15 residues. CDR3 region: CASSFGFSEGSPLHF. The CDR3 DNA reads as TGTGCCAGCAGCTTTGGATTCTCTGAGGGTTCACCCCTCCACTTT.

This sequence joins TRBV2 and TRBJ1-6; D perhaps matches TRBD1 (5 bases). V lost 8 bases and J lost 3, with 14 bases in between. The CDR3 is made up of 15 amino acids. The germline gives CDR1 SNHLY, CDR2 FYNNEI. The CDR3 DNA follows: TGTGCCAGCTGCAGGGAGGGACTCTATAATTCACCCCTCCACTTT. It encodes CASCREGLYNSPLHF.

This chain joins TRBV7-2 and TRBJ1-5, with 7 bases matching TRBD1. CDR1 and CDR2 (germline): SGHTA, FQGNSA. The CDR3 loop spans 15 amino acids. V shed 4 bases, J shed 2 bases, and the junction held 5 bases outside the gene matches. CDR3 coding DNA: TGTGCCAGCAGCTCCCAAACAGGGGGCAATCAGCCCCAGCATTTT. Its protein product is CASSSQTGGNQPQHF.

The table lists this clone with a few counts. This chain links TRBV6-1 with TRBJ2-7; TRBD2 agrees at 8 bases. Germline V gene data show CDR1 as MNHNS and CDR2 as SASEGT. There are 15 residues in the CDR3. V lost 0 bases, J lost 4 bases, and 5 bases stayed unmatched. The CDR3 region has the DNA TGTGCCAGCAGTGAAGCTCCAGCGGGGGTTTACGAGCAGTACTTC. This encodes CASSEAPAGVYEQYF.

This clone occurred once. J is TRBJ1-5 and V is TRBV19; D remains unclear. The CDR3 runs to 13 residues. V dropped 5 bases and J dropped 2 bases, with 7 bases sitting between them. CDR1 and CDR2 from the germline V gene are LNHDA and SQIVND (reference sequence). This CDR3 is CASSWQGNQPQHF. CDR3 bases: TGTGCCAGTAGTTGGCAGGGCAATCAGCCCCAGCATTTT.

The chain couples TRBV28 to TRBJ1-5; D uncertain. Germline CDR1 and CDR2: MDHEN and SYDVKM. The CDR3 loop spans 16 amino acids. With 3 bases removed from V and 1 base from J, the gap between germline ends came to 13 bases. CDR3: CASSLVQRLSNQPQHF. The CDR3 DNA sequence: TGTGCCAGCAGTTTGGTCCAGCGTTTGAGCAATCAGCCCCAGCATTTT. Drawing the rest from reference TRBV28 and TRBJ1-5, the complete variable domain is DVKVTQSSRYLVKRTGEKVFLECVQDMDHENMFWYRQDPGLGLRLIYFSYDVKMKEKGDIPEGYSVSREKKERFSLILESASTNQTSMYLCASSLVQRLSNQPQHFGDGTRLSIL.